These T cell receptor beta chains were read from a single sample in a study of blood T cell repertoires in COVID-19. Profiled with immunoSEQ multiplex PCR; TCRdb holds only in-frame clones, not every one. Here the sample spans roughly 150,000 clones, around three quarters being singletons. The sample comprised peripheral blood. These receptor sequences come from a man aged 55 to 69 with acute or convalescent COVID-19. CDR3s include the opening cysteine and the closing phenylalanine or tryptophan. D genes are given only for firm matches. Not all rows give a size; the values are once, few, many and, for expanded clones, a class.

NA TRBJ1-2 NA TRBV15 TGTGCCACCAGCAGAGGGGGACAAGAGTTTGGCTACACCTTC CATSRGGQEFGYTF
TRBD1 TRBJ1-2 NA TRBV12-3/TRBV12-4 TGTGCCAGCAGTTCAGGGACAGGGGGAAGCTACACCTTC CASSSGTGGSYTF
TRBD1 TRBJ1-1 NA TRBV5-1 TGCGCCAGCAGCACCGGGACAGGTTCTGAAGCTTTCTTT CASSTGTGSEAFF
TRBD1 TRBJ1-2 few TRBV6-2/TRBV6-3 TGTGCCAGCAGTCCGGGACAGCTTAACTATGGCTACACCTTC CASSPGQLNYGYTF
TRBD1 TRBJ2-7 NA TRBV24-1 TGTGCCACCAGTGATCCCGGGACAGGGGACTACGAGCAGTACTTC CATSDPGTGDYEQYF
NA TRBJ2-2 NA TRBV6-1 TGTGCCAGCAGTGATGGGGTGGCGGGGTCGAACACCGGGGAGCTGTTTTTT CASSDGVAGSNTGELFF
TRBD1 TRBJ2-1 NA TRBV18 TGTGCCAGCTCACCAAGCGACAGGGCTCAACGTACCCAGTTCTTC CASSPSDRAQRTQFF
NA TRBJ2-2 NA TRBV28 TGTGCCAGCAGTCCGCTTGACCCCCTTGACGGAGGGGTCGCAGCGAACACCGGGGAGCTGTTTTTT CASSPLDPLDGGVAANTGELFF
TRBD1 TRBJ2-7 NA TRBV10-1 TGCGCCAGCAGTGATGGGACAGGGACATCCGAGCAGTACTTC CASSDGTGTSEQYF
NA TRBJ1-6 NA TRBV5-4 TGTGCCAGCAGCTTGGAGGTCGGGGGGATCTCACCCCTCCACTTT CASSLEVGGISPLHF
NA TRBJ1-5 NA TRBV30 TGTGCCTGGAGTGCAGACAGTCACAATCAGCCCCAGCATTTT CAWSADSHNQPQHF
NA TRBJ2-2 once TRBV6-4 TGTGCCAGCAATACAGGAGAGAACACCGGGGAGCTGTTTTTT CASNTGENTGELFF
NA TRBJ2-7 few TRBV5-1 TGCGCCAGCAGCTTGGGGTATGGACAGAGCTCTTACGAGCAGTACTTC CASSLGYGQSSYEQYF
TRBD2 TRBJ2-7 NA TRBV2 TGTGCCAGCAGAGGACTAGCGCGAGCCTACGAGCAGTACTTC CASRGLARAYEQYF
TRBD2 TRBJ2-1 once TRBV7-2 TGTGCCAGCAGCTTAGGGGGAGCGGGGGGTCACAATGAGCAGTTCTTC CASSLGGAGGHNEQFF
TRBD2 TRBJ2-3 NA TRBV5-8 TGTGCCAGCAGCTTCGGTAGCGGGGGTAGCACAGATACGCAGTATTTT CASSFGSGGSTDTQYF
TRBD2 TRBJ2-5 NA TRBV9 TGTGCCAGCAGCCCTCGGACTAGCGGGGGGGGCGAGACCCAGTACTTC CASSPRTSGGGETQYF
NA TRBJ2-7 NA TRBV5-1 TGCGCCAGCAGCTTGACTGGACAGCAAAACGAGCAGTACTTC CASSLTGQQNEQYF
NA TRBJ2-2 NA TRBV27 TGTGCCAGCACCATTGTGGCTACCGGGGAGCTGTTTTTT CASTIVATGELFF
NA TRBJ1-4 NA TRBV19 TGTGCCAGTAGTGAAACAGGAAGGGAAAAACTGTTTTTT CASSETGREKLFF
NA TRBJ2-5 NA TRBV25-1 TGTGCCAGCAGTGCCCTCGCGGGGTCTTACCAAGAGACCCAGTACTTC CASSALAGSYQETQYF
TRBD1 TRBJ2-7 NA TRBV12-3/TRBV12-4 TGTGCCAGCCGTACCGGGACAGGGAACGAGCAGTACTTC CASRTGTGNEQYF